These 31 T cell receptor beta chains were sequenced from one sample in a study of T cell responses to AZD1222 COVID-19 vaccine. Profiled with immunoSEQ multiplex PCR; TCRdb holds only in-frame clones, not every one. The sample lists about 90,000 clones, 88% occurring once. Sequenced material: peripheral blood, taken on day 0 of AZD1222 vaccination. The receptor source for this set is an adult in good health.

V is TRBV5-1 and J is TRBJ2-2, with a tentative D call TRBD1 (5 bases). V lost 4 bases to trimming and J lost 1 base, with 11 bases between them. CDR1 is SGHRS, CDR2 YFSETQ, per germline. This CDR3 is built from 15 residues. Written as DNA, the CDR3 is TGCGCCAGCAGCGCTCTAGGGGAGAACACCGGGGAGCTGTTTTTT. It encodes CASSALGENTGELFF.

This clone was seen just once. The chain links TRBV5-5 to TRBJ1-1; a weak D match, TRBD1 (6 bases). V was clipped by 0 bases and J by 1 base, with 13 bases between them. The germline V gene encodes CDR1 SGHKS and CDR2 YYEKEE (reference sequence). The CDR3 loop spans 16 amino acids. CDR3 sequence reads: CASSLGAGGANTEAFF. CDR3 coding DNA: TGTGCCAGCAGCTTGGGGGCTGGGGGGGCGAACACTGAAGCTTTCTTT.

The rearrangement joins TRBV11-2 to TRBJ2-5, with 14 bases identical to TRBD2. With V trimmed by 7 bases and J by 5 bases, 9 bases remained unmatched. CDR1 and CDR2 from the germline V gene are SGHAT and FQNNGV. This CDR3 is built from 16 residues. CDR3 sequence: CASTLGLAGGLETQYF. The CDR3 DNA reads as TGTGCCAGCACCCTCGGACTAGCGGGAGGCCTGGAGACCCAGTACTTC.

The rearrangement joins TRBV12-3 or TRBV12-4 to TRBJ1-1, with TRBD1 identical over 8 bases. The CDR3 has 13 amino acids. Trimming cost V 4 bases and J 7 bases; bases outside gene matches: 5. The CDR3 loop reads CASSSRQGIEAFF. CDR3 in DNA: TGTGCCAGCAGTTCTAGACAGGGGATTGAAGCTTTCTTT.

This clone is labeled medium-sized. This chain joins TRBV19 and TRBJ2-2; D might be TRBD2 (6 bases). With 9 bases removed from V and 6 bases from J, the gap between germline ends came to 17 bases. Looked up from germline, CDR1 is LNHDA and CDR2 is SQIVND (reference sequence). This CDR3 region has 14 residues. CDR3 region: CARDHRRGSGELFF. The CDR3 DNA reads TGTGCCAGAGACCATCGACGGGGGTCCGGGGAGCTGTTTTTT.

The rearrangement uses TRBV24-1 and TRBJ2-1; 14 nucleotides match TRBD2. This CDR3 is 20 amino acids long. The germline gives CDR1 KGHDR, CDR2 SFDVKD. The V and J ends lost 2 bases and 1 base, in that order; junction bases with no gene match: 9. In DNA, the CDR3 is TGTGCCACCAGTGATTCCCCCGGACTAGCGGGGGGCGCGTCCTACAATGAGCAGTTCTTC. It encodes CATSDSPGLAGGASYNEQFF.

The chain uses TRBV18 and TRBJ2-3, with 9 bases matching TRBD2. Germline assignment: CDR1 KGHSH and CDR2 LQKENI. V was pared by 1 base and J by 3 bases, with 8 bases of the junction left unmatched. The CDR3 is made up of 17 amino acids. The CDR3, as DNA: TGTGCCAGCTCACCACTAGGGCCGGGACTAGCTACAGATACGCAGTATTTT. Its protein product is CASSPLGPGLATDTQYF.

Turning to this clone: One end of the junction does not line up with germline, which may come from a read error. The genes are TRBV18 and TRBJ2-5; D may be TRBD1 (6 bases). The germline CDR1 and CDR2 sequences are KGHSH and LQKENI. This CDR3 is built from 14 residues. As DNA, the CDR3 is TGTGCCAGCTCGCCACAGGGACCTCTAGAGACCCAGTACTTC. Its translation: CASSPQGPLETQYF. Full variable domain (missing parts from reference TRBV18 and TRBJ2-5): NAGVMQNPRHLVRRRGQEARLRCSPMKGHSHVYWYRQLPEEGLKFMVYLQKENIIDESGMPKERFSAEFPKEGPSILRIQQVVRGDSAAYFCASSPQGPLETQYFGPGTRLLVL.

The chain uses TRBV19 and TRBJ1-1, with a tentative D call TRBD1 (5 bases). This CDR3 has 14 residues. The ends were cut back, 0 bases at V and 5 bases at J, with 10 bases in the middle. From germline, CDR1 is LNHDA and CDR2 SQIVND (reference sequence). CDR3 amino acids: CASSIDRVRTEAFF. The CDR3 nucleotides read TGTGCCAGTAGTATAGACAGGGTAAGAACTGAAGCTTTCTTT.

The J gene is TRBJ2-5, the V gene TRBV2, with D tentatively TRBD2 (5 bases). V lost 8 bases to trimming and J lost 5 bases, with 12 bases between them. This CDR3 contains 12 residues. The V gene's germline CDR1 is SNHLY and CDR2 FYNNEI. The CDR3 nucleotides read TGTGCCAGCGGCGGGTTCGGGGAGACCCAGTACTTC. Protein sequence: CASGGFGETQYF.

For the CDR3, the DNA is TGTGCCAGCAGCCCACCACTATCCTACAATGAGCAGTTCTTC. This gives the protein CASSPPLSYNEQFF. The chain couples TRBV9 to TRBJ2-1; D not resolved. This CDR3 has 14 amino acids. Germline V gene data show CDR1 as SGDLS and CDR2 as YYNGEE. Between the trimmed V and J ends, which lost 4 bases and 1 base, there was a span of 9 bases. Supplemented by reference TRBV9 and TRBJ2-1, the full variable domain reads DSGVTQTPKHLITATGQRVTLRCSPRSGDLSVYWYQQSLDQGLQFLIQYYNGEERAKGNILERFSAQQFPDLHSELNLSSLELGDSALYFCASSPPLSYNEQFFGPGTRLTVL.

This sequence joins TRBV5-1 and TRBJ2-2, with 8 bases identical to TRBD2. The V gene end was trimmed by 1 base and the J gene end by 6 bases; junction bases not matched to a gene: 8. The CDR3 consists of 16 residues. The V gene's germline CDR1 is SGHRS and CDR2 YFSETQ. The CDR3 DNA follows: TGCGCCAGCAGCTTGATGTCGGGAGGGAGCCCCGGGGAGCTGTTTTTT. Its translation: CASSLMSGGSPGELFF. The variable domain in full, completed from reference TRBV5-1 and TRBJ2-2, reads KAGVTQTPRYLIKTRGQQVTLSCSPISGHRSVSWYQQTPGQGLQFLFEYFSETQRNKGNFPGRFSGRQFSNSRSEMNVSTLELGDSALYLCASSLMSGGSPGELFFGEGSRLTVL.

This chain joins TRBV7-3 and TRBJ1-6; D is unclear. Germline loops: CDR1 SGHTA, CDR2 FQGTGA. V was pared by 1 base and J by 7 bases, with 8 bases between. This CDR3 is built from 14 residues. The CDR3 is CASSLSGQNSPLHF. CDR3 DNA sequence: TGTGCCAGCAGCTTAAGTGGGCAGAATTCACCCCTCCACTTT.

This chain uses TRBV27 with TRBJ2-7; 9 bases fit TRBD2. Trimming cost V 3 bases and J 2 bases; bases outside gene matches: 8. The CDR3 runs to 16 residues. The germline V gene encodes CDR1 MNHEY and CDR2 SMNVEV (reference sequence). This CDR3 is CASSLAVGGRAYEQYF. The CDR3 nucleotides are TGTGCCAGCAGTTTGGCGGTCGGCGGGAGGGCCTACGAGCAGTACTTC.

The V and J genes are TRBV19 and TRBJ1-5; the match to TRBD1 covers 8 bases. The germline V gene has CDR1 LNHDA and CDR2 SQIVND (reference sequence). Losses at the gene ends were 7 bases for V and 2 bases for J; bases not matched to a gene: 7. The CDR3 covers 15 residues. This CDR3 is CASTDQGAGNQPQHF. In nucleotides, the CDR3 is TGTGCCAGTACTGACCAGGGGGCTGGCAATCAGCCCCAGCATTTT.

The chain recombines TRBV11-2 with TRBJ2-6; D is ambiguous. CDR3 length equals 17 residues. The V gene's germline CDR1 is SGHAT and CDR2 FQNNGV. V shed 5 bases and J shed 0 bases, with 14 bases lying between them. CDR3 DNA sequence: TGTGCCAGCAGCCCTACATGGTCAATCTCTGGGGCCAACGTCCTGACTTTC. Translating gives CASSPTWSISGANVLTF.

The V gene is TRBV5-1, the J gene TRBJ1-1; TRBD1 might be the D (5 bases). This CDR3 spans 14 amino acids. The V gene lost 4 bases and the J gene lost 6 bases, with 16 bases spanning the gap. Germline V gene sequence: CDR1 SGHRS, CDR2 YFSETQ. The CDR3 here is CASSATGFNPEAFF. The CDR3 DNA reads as TGCGCCAGCAGCGCCACAGGTTTTAACCCTGAAGCTTTCTTT. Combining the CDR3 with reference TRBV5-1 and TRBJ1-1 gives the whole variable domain KAGVTQTPRYLIKTRGQQVTLSCSPISGHRSVSWYQQTPGQGLQFLFEYFSETQRNKGNFPGRFSGRQFSNSRSEMNVSTLELGDSALYLCASSATGFNPEAFFGQGTRLTVV.

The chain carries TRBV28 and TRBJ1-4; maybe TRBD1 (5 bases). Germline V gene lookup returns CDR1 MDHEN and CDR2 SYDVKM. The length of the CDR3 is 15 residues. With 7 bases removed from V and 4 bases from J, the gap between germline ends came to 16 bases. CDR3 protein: CASTDPTGGNEKLFF. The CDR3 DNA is TGTGCCAGCACCGATCCGACGGGGGGTAATGAAAAACTGTTTTTT.

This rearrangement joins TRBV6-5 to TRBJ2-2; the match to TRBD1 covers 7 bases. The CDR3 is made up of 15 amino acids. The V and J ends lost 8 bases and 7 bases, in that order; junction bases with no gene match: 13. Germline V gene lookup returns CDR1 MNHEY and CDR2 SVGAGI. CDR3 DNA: TGTGCCAGCCTCAATCAGGACAGGCGCGTCGGGGAGCTGTTTTTT. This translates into CASLNQDRRVGELFF.

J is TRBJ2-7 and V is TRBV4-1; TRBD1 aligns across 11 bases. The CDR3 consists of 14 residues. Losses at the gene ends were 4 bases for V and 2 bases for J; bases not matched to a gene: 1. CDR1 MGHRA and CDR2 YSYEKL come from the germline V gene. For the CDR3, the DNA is TGCGCCAGCAGCCCGGGACAGGGGGCCTACGAGCAGTACTTC. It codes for CASSPGQGAYEQYF.

The CDR3 spells CASSFLTSGSADTQYF. The CDR3 coding sequence is TGTGCCAGCAGTTTCTTGACTAGCGGGAGCGCAGATACGCAGTATTTT. This chain joins TRBV28 and TRBJ2-3, with 12 bases lining up with TRBD2. From germline, CDR1 is MDHEN and CDR2 SYDVKM. The CDR3 consists of 16 residues. J gave up 4 bases and V 3 bases, and 5 bases lay outside the gene matches.

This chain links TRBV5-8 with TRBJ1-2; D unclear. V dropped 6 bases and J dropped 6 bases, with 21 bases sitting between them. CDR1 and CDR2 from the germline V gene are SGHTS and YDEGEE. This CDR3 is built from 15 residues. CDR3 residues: CASTPAGFGLHGYTF. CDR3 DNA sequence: TGTGCCAGCACCCCCGCGGGGTTTGGACTTCATGGCTACACCTTC.

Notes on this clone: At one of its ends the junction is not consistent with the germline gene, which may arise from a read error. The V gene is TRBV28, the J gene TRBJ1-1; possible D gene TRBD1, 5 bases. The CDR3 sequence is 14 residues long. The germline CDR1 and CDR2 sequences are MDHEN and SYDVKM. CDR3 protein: CASSLLGGNIEAFF. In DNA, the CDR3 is TGTGCCAGCAGTTTATTGGGGGGGAACATTGAAGCTTTCTTT.

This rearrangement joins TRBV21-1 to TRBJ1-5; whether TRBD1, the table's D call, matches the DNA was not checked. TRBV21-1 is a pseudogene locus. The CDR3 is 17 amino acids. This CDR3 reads CASTLRPGTGVGQPQHF. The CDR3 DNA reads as TGTGCCAGCACCCTTCGACCCGGGACAGGGGTTGGTCAGCCCCAGCATTTT.

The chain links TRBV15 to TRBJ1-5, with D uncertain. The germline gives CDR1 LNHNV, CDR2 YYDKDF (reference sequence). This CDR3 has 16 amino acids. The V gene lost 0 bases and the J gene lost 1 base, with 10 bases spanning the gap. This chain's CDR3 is CATSREVGRSNQPQHF. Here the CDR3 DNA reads TGTGCCACCAGCAGAGAAGTAGGTCGGAGCAATCAGCCCCAGCATTTT. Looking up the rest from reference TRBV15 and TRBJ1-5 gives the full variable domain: DAMVIQNPRYQVTQFGKPVTLSCSQTLNHNVMYWYQQKSSQAPKLLFHYYDKDFNNEADTPDNFQSRRPNTSFCFLDIRSPGLGDTAMYLCATSREVGRSNQPQHFGDGTRLSIL.

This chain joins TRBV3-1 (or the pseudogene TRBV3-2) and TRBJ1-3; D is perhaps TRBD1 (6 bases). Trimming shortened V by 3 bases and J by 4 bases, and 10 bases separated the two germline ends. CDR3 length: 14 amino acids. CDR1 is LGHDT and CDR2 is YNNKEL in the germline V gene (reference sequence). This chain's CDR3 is CASSQGHQGNTIYF. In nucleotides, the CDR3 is TGTGCCAGCAGCCAGGGACACCAGGGAAACACCATATATTTT.

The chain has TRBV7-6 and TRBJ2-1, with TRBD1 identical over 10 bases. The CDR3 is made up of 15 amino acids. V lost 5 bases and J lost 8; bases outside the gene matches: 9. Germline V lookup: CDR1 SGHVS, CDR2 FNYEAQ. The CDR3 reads CASSKDRGRTHEQFF. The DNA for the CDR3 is TGTGCCAGCAGCAAAGACAGGGGGCGTACCCATGAGCAGTTCTTC.

The CDR3 loop reads CASSLEGRGTGELFF. As DNA, the CDR3 is TGTGCCAGCAGCTTAGAAGGCAGGGGGACCGGGGAGCTGTTTTTT. V is TRBV7-9 and J is TRBJ2-2; TRBD1 matches 7 bases. CDR1 SEHNR and CDR2 FQNEAQ come from the germline V gene (reference sequence). The CDR3 is 15 amino acids. The V gene end was trimmed by 1 base and the J gene end by 5 bases; junction bases not matched to a gene: 4.

The CDR3 sequence is CASRPRTDNYGYTF. The CDR3 nucleotides are TGTGCCAGCAGACCTCGGACGGACAACTATGGCTACACCTTC. The chain carries TRBV5-4 and TRBJ1-2; D gene ambiguous. Germline V CDR1 and CDR2: SGHNT, YYREEE (reference sequence). The CDR3 is made up of 14 amino acids. Trimming cost V 5 bases and J 2 bases, with 13 bases left between them. The entire variable domain, with the rest obtained from reference TRBV5-4 and TRBJ1-2, is as follows: ETGVTQSPTHLIKTRGQQVTLRCSSQSGHNTVSWYQQALGQGPQFIFQYYREEENGRGNFPPRFSGLQFPNYSSELNVNALELDDSALYLCASRPRTDNYGYTFGSGTRLTVV.

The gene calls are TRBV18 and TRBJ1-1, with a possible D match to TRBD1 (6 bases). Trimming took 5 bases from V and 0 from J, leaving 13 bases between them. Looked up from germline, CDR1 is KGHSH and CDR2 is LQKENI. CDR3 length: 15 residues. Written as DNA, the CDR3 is TGTGCCAGCTCAGACTCAGGGGTCCTGAACACTGAAGCTTTCTTT. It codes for CASSDSGVLNTEAFF. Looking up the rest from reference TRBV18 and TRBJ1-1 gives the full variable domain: NAGVMQNPRHLVRRRGQEARLRCSPMKGHSHVYWYRQLPEEGLKFMVYLQKENIIDESGMPKERFSAEFPKEGPSILRIQQVVRGDSAAYFCASSDSGVLNTEAFFGQGTRLTVV.

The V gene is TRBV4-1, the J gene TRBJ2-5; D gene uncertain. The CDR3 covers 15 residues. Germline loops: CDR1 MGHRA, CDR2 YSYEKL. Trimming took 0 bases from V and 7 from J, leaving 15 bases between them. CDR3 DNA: TGCGCCAGCAGCCAAGATCTTGGAAGAGTTCGGACCCAGTACTTC. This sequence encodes CASSQDLGRVRTQYF.